These 10 T cell receptor beta chains were all obtained from the same sample, sequenced in a study of CD8+CD57+ T cells in acquired aplastic anemia. It was genomic DNA that served as the template for profiling TCR beta VDJ and CDR3. One entry per CDR3 protein, called by TCRdb with MiXCR from the reads. The sample includes 150,000 to 200,000 distinct CDR3 sequences, roughly 48% of them seen just once. Only patients with CD8+CD57+ cell expansion on flow cytometry were chosen for sequencing. Sequencing was done on a sample of sorted CD4+, CD8+, or CD8+CD57+ T cells (not recorded which) from PBMCs. All receptors come from a human donor with aplastic anemia.

This chain uses TRBV7-9 with TRBJ1-6, with D hard to call. With 5 bases removed from V and 12 bases from J, the gap between germline ends came to 11 bases. Looked up from germline, CDR1 is SEHNR and CDR2 is FQNEAQ (reference sequence). CDR3 size: 12 residues. Here the CDR3 DNA reads TGTGCCAGCAGCGCGTTGAAGCAACCCCTCCACTTT. It translates to CASSALKQPLHF.

The V gene is TRBV10-3, the J gene TRBJ1-4; D gene unclear. Trimming stripped 9 bases from V and 0 bases from J, with 11 bases between. There are 14 residues in the CDR3. The V gene's germline CDR1 is ENHRY and CDR2 SYGVKD. CDR3 DNA sequence: TGTGCCATAGCGGCGTTTGCAACTAATGAAAAACTGTTTTTT. It encodes CAIAAFATNEKLFF.

The rearrangement links TRBV2 to TRBJ1-6; a possible D gene is TRBD1 (5 bases). The germline CDR1 and CDR2 sequences are SNHLY and FYNNEI. Trimming left V 8 bases short and J 8 bases short, with 10 bases between. The CDR3 consists of 12 residues. The CDR3 loop reads CASPLGDSPLHF. The CDR3 DNA sequence: TGTGCCAGCCCGTTGGGGGATTCACCCCTCCACTTT.

This clonotype occurred many times. Here the CDR3 reads CASTPQDRDTEAFF. The CDR3 region has the DNA TGTGCCAGCACCCCACAGGACAGGGACACTGAAGCTTTCTTT. The chain uses TRBV9 and TRBJ1-1, with 8 bases aligning to TRBD1. The CDR3 is 14 amino acids. The germline V gene encodes CDR1 SGDLS and CDR2 YYNGEE. V was pared by 6 bases and J by 3 bases, with 7 bases of the junction left unmatched.

V and J are TRBV15 and TRBJ2-7; TRBD2 is a possible D gene (5 bases). V was trimmed by 3 bases and J by 5 bases, leaving 17 bases between them. The CDR3 sequence is 15 residues long. Germline V CDR1 and CDR2: LNHNV, YYDKDF (reference sequence). CDR3 DNA sequence: TGTGCCACCAGCAGCGGCCGGGGTCTCCGTAACGAGCAGTACTTC. Its protein is CATSSGRGLRNEQYF.

This clonotype was counted many times. The CDR3 coding sequence is TGTGCCAGCAGTTTAATCGACGAGCAGTACTTC. Translating it yields CASSLIDEQYF. This sequence joins TRBV12-3 or TRBV12-4 and TRBJ2-7; D uncertain. CDR3 size: 11 residues. Deletions cut 2 bases from V and 5 bases from J, with 4 bases between.

J is TRBJ2-7 and V is TRBV7-9; D remains unclear. The V end lost 5 bases, the J end lost 1 base, and 12 bases lay between the germline ends. The V gene's germline CDR1 is SEHNR and CDR2 FQNEAQ (reference sequence). The CDR3 length is 14 residues. The CDR3 DNA is TGTGCCAGCAGCCGAGGATTAAAGTCCTACGAGCAGTACTTC. As protein: CASSRGLKSYEQYF.

The chain employs TRBV7-2 and TRBJ1-1, with a possible D match to TRBD1 (5 bases). V lost 0 bases, J lost 6 bases, and 11 bases lay in between. The CDR3 runs to 14 residues. Germline V lookup: CDR1 SGHTA, CDR2 FQGNSA. The CDR3 protein is CASSLAFVRAEAFF. The CDR3 coding sequence is TGTGCCAGCAGCTTAGCGTTTGTCAGGGCTGAAGCTTTCTTT. The variable domain in full, completed from reference TRBV7-2 and TRBJ1-1, reads GAGVSQSPSNKVTEKGKDVELRCDPISGHTALYWYRQSLGQGLEFLIYFQGNSAPDKSGLPSDRFSAERTGGSVSTLTIQRTQQEDSAVYLCASSLAFVRAEAFFGQGTRLTVV.

This chain connects TRBV6-1 to TRBJ1-5, with a weak D call TRBD1 (5 bases). The length of the CDR3 is 13 residues. V was clipped by 11 bases and J by 5 bases, with 16 bases between them. Germline V CDR1 and CDR2: MNHNS, SASEGT. The CDR3 sequence: CASHGQGYQPQHF. The DNA for the CDR3 is TGTGCCTCCCATGGCCAGGGATATCAGCCCCAGCATTTT.

Ten or more counts support this clonotype. The chain carries TRBV20-1 and TRBJ2-1; the D is unclear. V lost 6 bases and J 2 bases, leaving 11 bases between the germline ends. Germline CDR1 is DFQATT and CDR2 is SNEGSKA (reference sequence). This CDR3 comprises 13 residues. The CDR3 reads CSASLVTYNEQFF. The CDR3 DNA sequence: TGCAGTGCGTCGTTGGTAACCTACAATGAGCAGTTCTTC.